This T cell receptor beta chain was captured in a study of Graves' ophthalmopathy and Graves' hyperthyroidism. Study-wide findings and caveats: In blood appeared most of the expanded thyroid clonotypes whose frequency exceeded 0.001.

The CDR3 covers 16 residues. Losses at the gene ends were 7 bases for V and 0 bases for J; bases not matched to a gene: 10. CDR1 and CDR2 (germline): MDHEN, SYDVKM. The sequenced template was RNA, covering the TCR beta CDR3 region. First-round RT-PCR employed HTBI primers, with a second-round multiplex PCR after it. TCRdb itself ran the multiplex PCR reads through MiXCR, one entry per CDR3 protein. The table records about 210,000 distinct CDR3 sequences, 29% of them present only once. The sample holds a few counts of this clonotype. Its antigen is unidentified. The sample comprised peripheral blood. This TCR was recovered from a man between 45 and 60 years old with Graves' ophthalmopathy. This chain joins TRBV28 and TRBJ2-5; 8 positions agree with TRBD1. The CDR3 spells CASTPGQGQNQETQYF. The DNA for the CDR3 is TGTGCCAGCACACCAGGACAGGGACAAAACCAAGAGACCCAGTACTTC.